This TCR beta chain was identified during a study of T cell changes during pregnancy in multiple sclerosis. Produced via immunoSEQ multiplex PCR; TCRdb's table is partial and in-frame only. This sample has about 40,000 clones, with roughly nine tenths found just once. J was trimmed by 9 bases and V by 4 bases; bases with no gene match: 20. Germline V CDR1 and CDR2: GTSNPN, SVGIG (reference sequence). This CDR3 comprises 16 residues. The gene calls are TRBV30 and TRBJ2-7; 8 positions agree with TRBD1. The starting material was CD4+ T cells from peripheral blood mononuclear cells, obtained in the first trimester of pregnancy. The clonotype originates from a female donor with multiple sclerosis, enrolled in a pregnancy study. Here the CDR3 reads CAWKKGSGTGPFGQYF. CDR3 sequence (DNA): TGTGCCTGGAAGAAGGGATCAGGGACAGGTCCCTTTGGGCAGTACTTC.